This note documents a single T cell receptor beta chain sequence. This record belongs to a study of CD8 T cells in Susac syndrome. A quantity of roughly 0.5 to 1 ug RNA underwent reverse transcription using random hexamers. TCRdb recomputed calls from the immunoSEQ multiplex PCR reads with MiXCR, one row per CDR3 protein. The sample yields approximately 110,000 distinct CDR3 sequences, 90% to 96% seen once. The CDR3 length is 12 residues. Looked up from germline, CDR1 is SQVTM and CDR2 is ANQGSEA. Trimming removed 5 bases at V and 0 bases at J, with 8 bases between. Sequencing targeted TCR beta in T cells from blood (CD8+ and CD4+).

Sequenced input: CD4+ T cells from PBMCs. The chain employs TRBV29-1 and TRBJ2-7; no definite D call. The source is a human donor in good health. The CDR3 DNA is TGCAGCGTTTCTTGGGGCTCCTACGAGCAGTACTTC. Encoded protein: CSVSWGSYEQYF.